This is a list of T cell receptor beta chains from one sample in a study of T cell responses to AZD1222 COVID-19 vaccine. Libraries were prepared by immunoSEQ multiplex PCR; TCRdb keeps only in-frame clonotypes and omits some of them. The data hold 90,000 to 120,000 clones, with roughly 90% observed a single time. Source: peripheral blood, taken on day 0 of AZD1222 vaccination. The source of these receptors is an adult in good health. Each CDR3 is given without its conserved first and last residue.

cdr3_aa: AGTRQGLAGELF
v_call: TRBV6-5

cdr3_aa: ASSLSEGASNQPQH
v_call: TRBV27

cdr3_aa: ASSLQTGGETQY
v_call: TRBV7-9

cdr3_aa: ASSLSGEQY
v_call: TRBV7-8

cdr3_aa: ASSFLPGTASYEQY
v_call: TRBV7-3

cdr3_aa: ASSSTLALRGNEQF
v_call: TRBV6-5

cdr3_aa: ASSAEPGYSPTGELF
v_call: TRBV10-2

cdr3_aa: ASSAQGDYGYT
v_call: TRBV7-2

cdr3_aa: ASSLASGGEQY
v_call: TRBV12-3/TRBV12-4

cdr3_aa: ASGWNTGELF
v_call: TRBV30

cdr3_aa: ASSPQAGVETQY
v_call: TRBV7-3

cdr3_aa: ASSLVAGAYHNEQF
v_call: TRBV7-2

cdr3_aa: ASSVGGDSSYEQY
v_call: TRBV9

cdr3_aa: ASSSEGQLNTEAF
v_call: TRBV19

cdr3_aa: ASSTARSDGYT
v_call: TRBV12-3/TRBV12-4

cdr3_aa: ASSLEAFYEQY
v_call: TRBV5-1

cdr3_aa: ASSKTSGFMYEQY
v_call: TRBV21-1

cdr3_aa: ASSAEGSGTVVRTGELF
v_call: TRBV7-2

cdr3_aa: ASSLGDGQNYGYT
v_call: TRBV6-2/TRBV6-3

cdr3_aa: ASSISGSTKNTEAF
v_call: TRBV19

cdr3_aa: ASSPRTGLSYEQY
v_call: TRBV18

cdr3_aa: ASSLLAGFGVTQY
v_call: TRBV7-2

cdr3_aa: ASSQGIAPFEQF
v_call: TRBV5-1

cdr3_aa: ASSPGQPAWLPQH
v_call: TRBV6-2/TRBV6-3